The next 28 T cell receptor beta chains were all read from a single sample in a study of T-cell memory formation after mild COVID-19 (dated by TCRdb to the early 2020s). To prepare the library, 5' RACE was applied. The listed sequencing device is Illumina NovaSeq 6000. TCRdb itself trimmed the public reads at Q25 with fastp, ran MiXCR and retained productive beta chains. Rows matching on CDR3 protein sequence are summarized as one entry with the most common DNA and genes. For this sample there are roughly 450,000 distinct CDR3 sequences; 18% appear just once. Of the sample, 9% to 15% is held by the ten largest clones. Source material: PBMCs or a T cell subset sorted from them (not recorded which). The source of these receptors is an adult woman who had mild COVID-19 (a few samples of this study predate the infection). The sample titles of this study are shuffled in the database, so cell type and time point are left out; the donor was told from shared clones.

The chain links TRBV9 to TRBJ2-1; TRBD1 matches 8 bases. V lost 4 bases, J lost 5 bases, and 2 bases stayed unmatched. The CDR3 runs to 13 residues. Germline CDR1 reads SGDLS; CDR2 reads YYNGEE. The CDR3 sequence is CASSRTGNNEQFF. The DNA of the CDR3 is TGTGCCAGCAGCAGGACAGGGAACAATGAGCAGTTCTTC. Full variable domain (remainder filled in from reference TRBV9 and TRBJ2-1): DSGVTQTPKHLITATGQRVTLRCSPRSGDLSVYWYQQSLDQGLQFLIQYYNGEERAKGNILERFSAQQFPDLHSELNLSSLELGDSALYFCASSRTGNNEQFFGPGTRLTVL.

The sample holds a few counts of this clonotype. The rearrangement uses TRBV5-1 and TRBJ2-7, with D maybe TRBD2 (5 bases). V lost 0 bases, J lost 7 bases, and 14 bases lay in between. CDR1 and CDR2 (germline): SGHRS, YFSETQ. There are 14 residues in the CDR3. CDR3 sequence reads: CASSLAGGVGEQYF. The CDR3 nucleotides are TGCGCCAGCAGCTTGGCCGGAGGTGTAGGGGAGCAGTACTTC.

V usage is TRBV29-1 and J usage is TRBJ1-2; perhaps TRBD1 as D (5 bases). V was pared by 7 bases and J by 7 bases, with 16 bases between. CDR3 length equals 12 residues. CDR1 and CDR2 (germline): SQVTM, ANQGSEA. CDR3: CSGWAGGSGYTF. CDR3 nucleotide sequence: TGCAGCGGATGGGCGGGGGGATCTGGCTACACCTTC.

The rearrangement links TRBV5-1 to TRBJ2-1, with 12 bases lining up with TRBD2. After removal of 0 bases from V and 4 bases from J, the junction contained 5 bases not matched to a gene. CDR3 length equals 17 residues. Germline-derived CDR1 and CDR2 are SGHRS and YFSETQ. CDR3 in amino acids: CASSLVASGGVYNEQFF. For the CDR3, the DNA is TGCGCCAGCAGCTTGGTGGCTAGCGGGGGGGTTTACAATGAGCAGTTCTTC.

The chain uses TRBV3-1 and TRBJ2-5, with TRBD2 matching 11 bases. V shed 5 bases and J 3 bases; nucleotides not matched to a gene: 11. The CDR3 spans 17 residues. Germline loops: CDR1 LGHDT, CDR2 YNNKEL (reference sequence). This chain's CDR3 is CASSDSSGGIQKETQYF. CDR3 nucleotides: TGTGCCAGCAGCGACTCTAGCGGGGGGATACAAAAAGAGACCCAGTACTTC.

The chain carries TRBV20-1 and TRBJ2-1, with D possibly being TRBD1 or TRBD2 (6 bases each). Trimming pared 1 base from V and 4 bases from J, leaving 14 bases between. Germline-derived CDR1 and CDR2 are DFQATT and SNEGSKA (reference sequence). The CDR3 length is 15 residues. The DNA for the CDR3 is TGCAGTGCTAGAGCAAATAGGGGGACTTACAATGAGCAGTTCTTC. It yields the protein CSARANRGTYNEQFF.

This chain links TRBV7-8 with TRBJ2-3; D gene unclear. The V gene lost 1 base and the J gene lost 0 bases, with 11 bases spanning the gap. The CDR3 consists of 16 residues. Germline CDR1 and CDR2: SGHVS and FQNEAQ. CDR3 residues: CASSLVSSTSTDTQYF. CDR3 bases: TGTGCCAGCAGCTTAGTTTCCAGCACTAGCACAGATACGCAGTATTTT.

The chain is built from TRBV27 and TRBJ2-7; D might be TRBD1 (6 bases). Per germline, CDR1 MNHEY and CDR2 SMNVEV (reference sequence). The CDR3 loop spans 13 amino acids. V lost 3 bases to trimming and J lost 3 bases, with 9 bases between them. The CDR3 nucleotides read TGTGCCAGCAGTTTCCGACAGGACTACGAGCAGTACTTC. Translation: CASSFRQDYEQYF.

The V gene is TRBV6-2 or TRBV6-3, the J gene TRBJ1-1; no clear D gene. CDR3 length equals 13 residues. Per the germline V gene, CDR1 is MNHEY and CDR2 is SVGEGT. V lost 6 bases and J lost 2, with 10 bases in between. The CDR3 DNA reads TGTGCCAGCAGCCTGGACGTTAACACTGAAGCTTTCTTT. Amino acids: CASSLDVNTEAFF.

The rearrangement joins TRBV5-1 to TRBJ2-1, with 11 nucleotides matching TRBD2. Per the germline V gene, CDR1 is SGHRS and CDR2 is YFSETQ. This CDR3 contains 15 residues. J lost 3 bases, V lost 5 bases, and 4 bases had no gene match. This CDR3 reads CASRLTSGSYNEQFF. The CDR3 bases are TGCGCCAGCAGACTCACTAGCGGGAGCTACAATGAGCAGTTCTTC.

The gene calls are TRBV12-3 or TRBV12-4 and TRBJ2-1, with 11 bases aligning to TRBD1. The CDR3 is made up of 15 amino acids. V was clipped by 5 bases and J by 5 bases; unmatched bases: 5. The CDR3 sequence: CASSTGQGAHNEQFF. CDR3 coding DNA: TGTGCCAGCAGTACCGGACAGGGGGCACACAATGAGCAGTTCTTC.

The CDR3 sequence is CATQEGGYNEQFF. Written as DNA, the CDR3 is TGTGCCACCCAAGAAGGGGGCTACAATGAGCAGTTCTTC. The chain carries TRBV6-5 and TRBJ2-1; D possibly corresponds to TRBD1 (6 bases). V was pared by 10 bases and J by 3 bases, with 13 bases between. In germline, CDR1 is MNHEY, CDR2 SVGAGI. The CDR3 covers 13 residues.

The rearrangement joins TRBV12-3 or TRBV12-4 to TRBJ1-5, with 7 bases lining up with TRBD1. CDR3 length: 16 amino acids. J lost 3 bases, V lost 6 bases, and 11 bases had no gene match. The DNA of the CDR3 is TGTGCCAGCAGCCGACAGGGTTATTGGCCCAATCAGCCCCAGCATTTT. Protein: CASSRQGYWPNQPQHF.

For this clonotype: The junction and the germline gene differ at one end; a read error may be behind it. The CDR3 DNA reads TGCGCCAGCAGCTCGGGACAGTTCAACACTGAAGCTCTCTTT. As protein: CASSSGQFNTEALF. V is TRBV5-1 and J is TRBJ1-1, with 7 positions matching TRBD1. The length of the CDR3 is 14 residues. Germline CDR1 and CDR2: SGHRS and YFSETQ.

This clonotype was seen more than once but under ten times. The chain combines TRBV6-1 with TRBJ1-2; 12 bases line up with TRBD1. J was trimmed by 7 bases and V by 4 bases; bases with no gene match: 13. Germline CDR1 and CDR2: MNHNS and SASEGT. The CDR3 contains 17 residues. The CDR3 DNA reads TGTGCCAGCAGTGTGCGGACCATTGGGACAGGGGGCAGTGGCTACACCTTC. This sequence encodes CASSVRTIGTGGSGYTF.

This rearrangement joins TRBV5-1 to TRBJ2-2; D is perhaps TRBD2 (5 bases). The CDR3 runs to 14 residues. Trimming cost V 0 bases and J 4 bases, with 7 bases left between them. CDR1 is SGHRS, CDR2 YFSETQ, per germline. The CDR3 reads CASSLVAGTGELFF. The DNA of the CDR3 is TGCGCCAGCAGCTTGGTTGCGGGCACCGGGGAGCTGTTTTTT.

This clonotype has at least ten counts. The CDR3 spells CASSDMAGGPNNEQFF. In DNA, the CDR3 is TGTGCCAGCAGTGACATGGCGGGGGGGCCAAACAATGAGCAGTTCTTC. The chain uses TRBV6-4 and TRBJ2-1; TRBD2 aligns across 9 bases. Per the germline V gene, CDR1 is MRHNA and CDR2 is SNTAGT. V gave up 2 bases and J gave up 5 bases; unmatched junction bases: 7. CDR3 length equals 16 residues.

The table lists this clonotype with many counts. The genes are TRBV12-3 or TRBV12-4 and TRBJ2-2; D gene uncertain. The CDR3 is 11 amino acids. Trimming removed 8 bases from V and 12 bases from J, with 13 bases in between. CDR3 sequence (DNA): TGTGCCAGCCTACGAGGTACTCAGCTGTTTTTT. Its translation is CASLRGTQLFF.

V gene TRBV6-1 combines with J gene TRBJ2-7; no firm D call. CDR1 MNHNS and CDR2 SASEGT come from the germline V gene. This CDR3 spans 14 amino acids. Trimming shortened V by 7 bases and J by 2 bases, and 15 bases separated the two germline ends. This chain's CDR3 is CASILETSPYEQYF. The CDR3 DNA follows: TGTGCCAGCATCCTCGAGACGTCCCCCTACGAGCAGTACTTC.

The gene calls are TRBV4-2 and TRBJ2-1; TRBD2 matches at 7 bases. Germline V gives CDR1 LGHNA, CDR2 YNFKEQ. The CDR3 spans 16 residues. V lost 1 base, J lost 5 bases, and 8 bases stayed unmatched. The CDR3 protein is CASSQVGAGAHNEQFF. The CDR3 nucleotides are TGTGCCAGCAGCCAAGTAGGGGCGGGAGCCCACAATGAGCAGTTCTTC.

This clonotype was seen ten or more times. The chain is built from TRBV10-3 and TRBJ1-1, with TRBD1 matching 7 bases. The CDR3 length is 13 residues. J gave up 7 bases and V 5 bases, and 7 bases lay outside the gene matches. Germline CDR1 is ENHRY and CDR2 is SYGVKD. CDR3 sequence: CAISRGPGFEAFF. Here the CDR3 DNA reads TGTGCCATCAGTAGGGGGCCTGGATTTGAAGCTTTCTTT.

The chain employs TRBV6-1 and TRBJ2-5; TRBD2 is a possible D gene (6 bases). Looked up from germline, CDR1 is MNHNS and CDR2 is SASEGT. This CDR3 is built from 13 residues. Between the trimmed V and J ends, which lost 2 bases and 4 bases, there was a span of 8 bases. Here the CDR3 DNA reads TGTGCCAGCAGTGAACACGGGAGAGAGACCCAGTACTTC. Translation: CASSEHGRETQYF.

In its sample, this clonotype was seen a few times. The J gene is TRBJ1-5, the V gene TRBV6-1; D unclear. This CDR3 has 13 amino acids. Germline CDR1 is MNHNS and CDR2 is SASEGT. Trimming took 11 bases from V and 1 from J, leaving 12 bases between them. CDR3 region: CASSWESNQPQHF. The CDR3 nucleotides read TGTGCCTCCTCCTGGGAGAGCAATCAGCCCCAGCATTTT.

In DNA, the CDR3 is TGCGCCAGCAGCCAAGAGGGGGGGGACGGAGAGACCCAGTACTTC. It codes for CASSQEGGDGETQYF. V is TRBV4-1 and J is TRBJ2-5, with 7 positions matching TRBD2. The CDR3 loop spans 15 amino acids. Germline-derived CDR1 and CDR2 are MGHRA and YSYEKL. V was pared by 0 bases and J by 4 bases, with 5 bases of the junction left unmatched.

This clonotype showed up just a few times. The chain is built from TRBV19 and TRBJ2-7; D remains unclear. From germline, CDR1 is LNHDA and CDR2 SQIVND (reference sequence). V was shortened by 1 base and J by 6 bases, with 7 bases between the two germline ends. This CDR3 contains 12 residues. The CDR3 region is CASSIAASEQYF. In DNA, the CDR3 is TGTGCCAGTAGTATAGCAGCTTCCGAGCAGTACTTC.

This clonotype has only a few counts. The rearrangement uses TRBV7-9 and TRBJ1-2; maybe TRBD1 (6 bases). The V end lost 1 base, the J end lost 4 bases, and 13 bases lay between the germline ends. Germline assignment: CDR1 SEHNR and CDR2 FQNEAQ (reference sequence). The CDR3 is 15 amino acids. This CDR3 is CASSLGAGAAYGYTF. CDR3 DNA sequence: TGTGCCAGCAGCTTAGGAGCAGGGGCAGCCTATGGCTACACCTTC.

The chain links TRBV2 to TRBJ1-3; the D is unclear. V was trimmed by 4 bases and J by 5 bases, leaving 6 bases between them. The CDR3 is made up of 12 amino acids. The germline V gene encodes CDR1 SNHLY and CDR2 FYNNEI. The CDR3 protein is CASSVVRNTIYF. In nucleotides, the CDR3 is TGTGCCAGCAGTGTTGTGAGAAACACCATATATTTT.

The sample holds a few counts of this clonotype. The rearrangement uses TRBV7-2 and TRBJ2-2; TRBD1 aligns across 10 bases. The CDR3 consists of 15 residues. The germline CDR1 and CDR2 sequences are SGHTA and FQGNSA. J gave up 5 bases and V 3 bases, and 3 bases lay outside the gene matches. The CDR3 DNA is TGTGCCAGCAGCTTCGGGACAGGGGTTACCGGGGAGCTGTTTTTT. Translating gives CASSFGTGVTGELFF.